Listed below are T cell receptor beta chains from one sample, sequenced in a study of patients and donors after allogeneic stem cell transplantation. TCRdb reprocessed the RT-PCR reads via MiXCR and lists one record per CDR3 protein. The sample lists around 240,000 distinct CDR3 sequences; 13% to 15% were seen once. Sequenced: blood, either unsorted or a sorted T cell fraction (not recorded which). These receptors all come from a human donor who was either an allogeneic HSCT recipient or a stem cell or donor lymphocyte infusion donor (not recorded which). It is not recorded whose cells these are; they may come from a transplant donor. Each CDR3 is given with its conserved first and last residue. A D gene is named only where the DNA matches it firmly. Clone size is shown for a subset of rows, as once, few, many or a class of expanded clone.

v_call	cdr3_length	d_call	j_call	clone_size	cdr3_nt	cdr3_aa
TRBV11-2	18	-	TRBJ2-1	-	TGTGCCAGCAGCTTAGAGGGCCCGGCAGGGTTATCCTACAATGAGCAGTTCTTC	CASSLEGPAGLSYNEQFF
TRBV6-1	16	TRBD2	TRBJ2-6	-	TGTGCCAGCAGTAGAAGCGGGACGTCCGGGGCCAACGTCCTGACTTTC	CASSRSGTSGANVLTF
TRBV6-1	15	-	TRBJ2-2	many	TGTGCCAGCAGTACCCGAAGAGCGACCACCGGGGAGCTGTTTTTT	CASSTRRATTGELFF
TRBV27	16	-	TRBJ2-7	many	TGTGCCAGCAGTTTCAATCTGGGGGCAATGACCTACGAGCAGTACTTC	CASSFNLGAMTYEQYF
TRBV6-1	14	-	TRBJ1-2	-	TGTGCCAGCAGCAACACCGGGACGAGCTATGGCTACACCTTC	CASSNTGTSYGYTF
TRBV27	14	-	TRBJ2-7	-	TGTGCCAGCAGTTTACGGGACCGACTATACGAGCAGTACTTC	CASSLRDRLYEQYF
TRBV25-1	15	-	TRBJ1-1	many	TGTGCCAGCAGTGAATGGTGGGGCCTTATTGCTGAAGCTTTCTTT	CASSEWWGLIAEAFF
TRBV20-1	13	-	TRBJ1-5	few	TGCAGTGCTATAACAGGGAAAAATCAGCCCCAGCATTTT	CSAITGKNQPQHF
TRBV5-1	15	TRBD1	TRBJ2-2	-	TGCGCCAGCAGCCCCGGACAGGGGGCCTACGGGGAGCTGTTTTTT	CASSPGQGAYGELFF
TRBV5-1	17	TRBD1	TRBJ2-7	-	TGCGCCAGCAGCTCTCCGGGACAGGGGGCGTGGTCCTACGAGCAGTACTTC	CASSSPGQGAWSYEQYF
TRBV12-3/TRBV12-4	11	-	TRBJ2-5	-	TGTGCCAGGAGTTTAGAAGAGACCCAGTACTTC	CARSLEETQYF
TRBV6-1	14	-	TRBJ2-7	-	TGTGCCAGCACCGGGCGACAGAGCTCCTACGAGCAGTACTTC	CASTGRQSSYEQYF
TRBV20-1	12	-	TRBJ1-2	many	TGCAGTGCTCGCGGATGGACGGGCTCTTACACCTTC	CSARGWTGSYTF
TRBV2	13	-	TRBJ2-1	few	TGTGCCAGCAGGTTAAGTGCAAACAATGAGCAGTTCTTC	CASRLSANNEQFF
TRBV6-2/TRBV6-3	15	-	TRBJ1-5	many	TGTGCCAGCAGTTACTCCCCACCCTCAATTCAGCCCCAGCATTTT	CASSYSPPSIQPQHF
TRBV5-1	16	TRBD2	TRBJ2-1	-	TGCGCCAGCTCTCGGACTAGCGGGGGCATCAACAATGAGCAGTTCTTC	CASSRTSGGINNEQFF
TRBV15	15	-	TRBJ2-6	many	TGTGCCACCAGCAGAGCGGGGACCGGGGCCAACGTCCTGACTTTC	CATSRAGTGANVLTF
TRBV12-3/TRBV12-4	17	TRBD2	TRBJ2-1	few	TGTGCCAGCAGTCCTACTACACTAGCGGGAACCTACAATGAGCAGTTCTTC	CASSPTTLAGTYNEQFF
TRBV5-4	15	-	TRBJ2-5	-	TGTGCCAGCAGCCTCCCGGGCAGGATGGGAGAGACCCAGTACTTC	CASSLPGRMGETQYF
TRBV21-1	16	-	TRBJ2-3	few	TGTGCCAGCTCCTTCGGGACAGACATTTTATGGGATACGCAGTATTTT	CASSFGTDILWDTQYF
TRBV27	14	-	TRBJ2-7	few	TGTGCCAGCAGTTTAGGGCAGGGGACCTACGAGCAGTACTTC	CASSLGQGTYEQYF
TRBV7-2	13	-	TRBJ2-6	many	TGTGCCAGCAGGTGGCGGACGGACAACGTCCTGACTTTC	CASRWRTDNVLTF